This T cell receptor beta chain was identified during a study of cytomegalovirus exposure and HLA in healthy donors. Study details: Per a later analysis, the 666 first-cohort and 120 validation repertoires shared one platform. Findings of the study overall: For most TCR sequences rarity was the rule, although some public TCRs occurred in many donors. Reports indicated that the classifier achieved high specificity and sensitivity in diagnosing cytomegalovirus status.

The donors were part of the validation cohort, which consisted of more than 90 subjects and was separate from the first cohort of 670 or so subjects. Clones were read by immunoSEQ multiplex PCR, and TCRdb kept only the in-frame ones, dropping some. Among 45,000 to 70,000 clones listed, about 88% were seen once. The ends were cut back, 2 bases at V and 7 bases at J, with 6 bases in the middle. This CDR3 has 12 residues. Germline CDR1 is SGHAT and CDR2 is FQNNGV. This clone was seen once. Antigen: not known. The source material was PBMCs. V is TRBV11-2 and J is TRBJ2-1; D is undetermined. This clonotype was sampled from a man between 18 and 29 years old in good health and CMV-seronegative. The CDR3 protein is CASSLIPNEQFF. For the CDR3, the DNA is TGTGCCAGCAGCTTAATCCCGAATGAGCAGTTCTTC.